This TCR beta chain was recovered during a study of blood T cell repertoires in COVID-19. Trimming took 3 bases from V and 6 from J, leaving 14 bases between them. Germline V gene data show CDR1 as GTSNPN and CDR2 as SVGIG (reference sequence). There are 13 residues in the CDR3. The protocol was immunoSEQ multiplex PCR, while the TCRdb copy is restricted to in-frame clones and leaves out a portion. The sample yields about 310,000 clones, 80% to 90% seen once. The specimen sequenced was PBMCs or T cells enriched from blood (not recorded which). The sequence was obtained from a man aged 30-40 years who had recovered from COVID-19. The chain uses TRBV30 and TRBJ1-2; a weak D match, TRBD1 (6 bases). The CDR3 DNA sequence: TGTGCCTGGAGGGGGCTAGGGGGTAATGGCTACACCTTC. Translating it yields CAWRGLGGNGYTF.